One and the same sample provided the 3 T cell receptor beta chains below, sequenced in a study of OX40 agonist ivuxolimab in advanced cancers. Here immunoSEQ multiplex PCR was the method, and the copy in TCRdb shows in-frame clones only, minus some. The sample contains about 77,000 clones, around 83% of which appear only once. This material consisted of CD4+ or CD8+ T cells sorted from blood, taken in a trial of the OX40 agonist ivuxolimab. The origin of the receptors is an adult with an advanced solid tumor such as melanoma, head and neck, liver or kidney cancer.

This chain links TRBV11-3 with TRBJ2-4, with TRBD2 matching over 11 bases. Germline V CDR1 and CDR2: SGHNT, YENEEA. Trimming at V came to 5 bases and at J to 10 bases, leaving 16 bases not matched to a gene. There are 17 residues in the CDR3. This CDR3 reads CASSPRRGLAGGRIQYF. The DNA of the CDR3 is TGTGCCAGCAGCCCCCGCCGTGGGCTAGCGGGGGGTCGGATTCAGTACTTC. Filled out from reference TRBV11-3 and TRBJ2-4, the complete variable domain reads EAGVVQSPRYKIIEKKQPVAFWCNPISGHNTLYWYLQNLGQGPELLIRYENEEAVDDSQLPKDRFSAERLKGVDSTLKIQPAELGDSAVYLCASSPRRGLAGGRIQYFGAGTRLSVL.

The CDR3 sequence: CASSPGGVHEQYF. The CDR3 DNA sequence: TGTGCCAGCTCACCGGGCGGGGTCCACGAGCAGTACTTC. The rearrangement links TRBV18 to TRBJ2-7, with D perhaps TRBD2 (6 bases). This CDR3 has 13 residues. Germline V lookup: CDR1 KGHSH, CDR2 LQKENI. V was cut by 3 bases and J by 5 bases, with 11 bases left in between.

The rearrangement links TRBV30 to TRBJ2-3; the match to TRBD2 covers 9 bases. V shed 4 bases and J 6 bases; nucleotides not matched to a gene: 8. CDR1 GTSNPN and CDR2 SVGIG come from the germline V gene (reference sequence). The CDR3 spans 14 residues. The CDR3 loop is CAWKKAGGRDTQYF. The CDR3 coding sequence is TGTGCCTGGAAGAAAGCGGGGGGTCGGGATACGCAGTATTTT.